This T cell receptor beta chain was sequenced in a study of shared clonotypes between healthy human individuals. Study conclusions and caveats: Investigators collected only blood, and repertoires in tissues likely differ.

Note on this clone: Its antigen is unknown.

Between the trimmed V and J ends, which lost 1 base and 7 bases, there was a span of 16 bases. The germline V gene has CDR1 MNHNS and CDR2 SASEGT. The CDR3 is made up of 15 amino acids. It was 300 ng DNA, 25,000 to 35,000 T cell genomes, that went into each replicate PCR of unsorted PBMC. Ten immunoSEQ deep assay plates were used by the authors to sequence unsorted PBMC DNA. Here immunoSEQ multiplex PCR was the method, and the copy in TCRdb shows in-frame clones only, minus some. The sample consists of about 480,000 clones, about 75% of them appearing once. The specimen was PBMCs. This TCR was recovered from a middle-aged woman in good health. Some clones in this sample may be carry-over from other donors' samples. The chain joins TRBV6-1 to TRBJ1-2, with D possibly being TRBD1 (5 bases). The CDR3 DNA reads TGTGCCAGCAGTGAAGTGGCTGGGGGTCCGGGTGGCTACACCTTC. It is translated as CASSEVAGGPGGYTF.